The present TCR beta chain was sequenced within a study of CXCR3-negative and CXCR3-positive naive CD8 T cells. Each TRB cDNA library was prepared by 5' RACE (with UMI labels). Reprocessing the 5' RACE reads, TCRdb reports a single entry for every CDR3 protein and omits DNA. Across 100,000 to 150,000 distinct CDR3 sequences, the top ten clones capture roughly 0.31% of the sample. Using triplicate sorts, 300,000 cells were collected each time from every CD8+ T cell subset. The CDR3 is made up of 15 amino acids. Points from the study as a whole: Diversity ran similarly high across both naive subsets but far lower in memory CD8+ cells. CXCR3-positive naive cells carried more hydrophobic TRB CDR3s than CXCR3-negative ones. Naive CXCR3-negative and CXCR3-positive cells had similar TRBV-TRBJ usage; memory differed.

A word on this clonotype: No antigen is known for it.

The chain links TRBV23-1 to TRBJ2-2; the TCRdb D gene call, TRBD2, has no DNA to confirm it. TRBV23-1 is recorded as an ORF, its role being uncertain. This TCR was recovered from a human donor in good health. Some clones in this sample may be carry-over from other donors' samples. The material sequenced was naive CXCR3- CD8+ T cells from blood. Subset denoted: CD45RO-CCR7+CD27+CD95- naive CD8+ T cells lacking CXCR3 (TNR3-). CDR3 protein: CASRPGLPPTGELFF.